This TCR beta chain was recorded in a study of spatial heterogeneity in lung cancer (dated by TCRdb to between 2019 and 2020). The study in broad terms: More beta-chain than alpha-chain transcripts were consistently detected, likely reflecting higher beta-chain transcript abundance. In tumor regions, TCR transcript counts showed a strong correlation with a T cell transcriptional module score from matched bulk RNA-seq. In the raw uncorrected reads, each unique combination of TCR and UMI appeared on average more than ten times. TCR alpha and beta repertoires were quantitatively compared across multiple tumor regions, matched nontumor lung and blood in non-small cell lung cancer. Nonsynonymous mutation counts, determined by whole-exome sequencing of tumor tissue, were related to TCR repertoire features. At surgery, both alpha and beta chains were TCR-sequenced in about 200 tumor regions, some 64 matched nontumor lung samples and a few dozen PBMC samples.

Library preparation used 5' RACE. Instrument on record: NextSeq 500. To allow correction of PCR and sequencing errors, the TCR library protocol tagged every TCR cDNA molecule with a unique molecular identifier. Processing in the source paper ran as follows. Decombinator tools were used for TCR identification, UMI-based error correction and CDR3 extraction. TCRs above a frequency of 2 per 1,000, corresponding to the top 1% of the tumor frequency distribution, were defined as expanded. Expanded tumor TCRs were classed as regional if statistically deemed absent (corrected P<0.05) from at least one tumor region, otherwise ubiquitous. Renyi diversity was computed with the R vegan package after each repertoire had been subsampled 100 times to 5,000 TCRs. CDR3 similarity networks were built from amino acid triplet string-kernel similarity, with CDR3s being connected when pairwise similarity was above 0.82. TCRdb ran its own pipeline on the public reads, namely fastp trimming at Q25 and MiXCR clone calling, and kept in-frame beta chains. Rows with one shared CDR3 protein collapse into an entry with the most common genes and DNA. What appears here as the V and J calls and clone size reflects TCRdb's work, not the paper's. The sample table shows around 12,000 distinct CDR3 sequences, and about 5% are seen once. Clones ranked in the top ten supply about 35% of the sample.

On the study overall, not on this receptor specifically: The number of expanded intratumoral alpha and beta TCRs correlated with the tumor nonsynonymous mutation count. Confirming at a functional level the hypothesis that regional TCRs recognize regional mutations was considered to require additional single-cell paired TCR alpha and beta sequencing. Counts of ubiquitous and regional expanded TCRs were found to correlate with counts of ubiquitous and regional nonsynonymous mutations, respectively. Estimated TCR-seq coverage of tumor T cells was only around 7% for alpha chains and approximately 14% for beta chains.

Reading the label with the study, this specimen's time point is: sample taken at primary tumor resection. Donors were some 78 patients with early-stage, untreated non-small cell lung cancer from the lung TRACERx cohort. Whole RNA extracted from tumor and nontumor lung tissue, or from cryopreserved PBMC samples, was used for TCR sequencing without cell sorting. A patient was chosen for TCR sequencing only when enough RNA was available from at least two tumor regions. Before being selected, tumor and adjacent nontumor lung specimens were reviewed by a lung pathologist. CDR1 and CDR2 were assigned from the germline V gene as SNHLY and FYNNEI. The CDR3 starts with the cysteine, ends with the phenylalanine, and has 15 residues. Here the CDR3 DNA is all that survives: 45 bases in frame from base 1. V loses 6 bases, J loses 0 bases, and the germline ends lie 12 bases apart. This clonotype is termed hyperexpanded (1% or more). The target of this receptor is not known. No much larger clone is present one base from it, and per-base qualities are unavailable.

The starting material was lung tumor tissue, obtained at surgery. The sequence is built from TRBV2 and TRBJ2-4; the D region possibly corresponds to TRBD2 (5 bases align). The receptor comes from a male donor with early-stage non-small cell lung cancer. The DNA sequence is as follows: TGTGCCAGCAGCGGAGGCCGGATAGCCAAAAACATTCAGTACTTC. This is translated as CASSGGRIAKNIQYF.